This entry lists 4 T cell receptor beta chains sequenced from one sample in a study of T-cell memory formation after mild COVID-19. Each CDR3 protein gets one entry after TCRdb re-called the 5' RACE reads with MiXCR. The data contain 400,000 or so distinct CDR3 sequences, around 20% of them singletons. The sample was PBMCs or a T cell subset sorted from them (not recorded which). These receptors came from an adult woman who had mild COVID-19 (a few samples of this study predate the infection). Cell type and time point are not known.

This clonotype was counted a few times. The chain uses TRBV18 and TRBJ2-1; 10 bases map to TRBD1. Germline assignment: CDR1 KGHSH and CDR2 LQKENI. The CDR3 loop spans 15 amino acids. V gave up 2 bases and J gave up 8 bases; unmatched junction bases: 6. The CDR3 here is CASSPAGQGGYEQFF. CDR3 nucleotides: TGTGCCAGCTCACCAGCAGGACAGGGGGGCTATGAGCAGTTCTTC.

There are a few counts of this clonotype. The gene calls are TRBV5-1 and TRBJ1-2; TRBD1 is a possible D gene (5 bases). The CDR3 is 14 residues long. V was clipped by 4 bases and J by 3 bases, with 13 bases between them. CDR1 is SGHRS, CDR2 YFSETQ, per germline. CDR3 nucleotides: TGCGCCAGCAGCCCAGACAGTAGGGACTATGGCTACACCTTC. Protein sequence: CASSPDSRDYGYTF.

A few counts support this clonotype. The J gene is TRBJ1-4, the V gene TRBV2; 7 bases map to TRBD1. CDR3 length equals 15 residues. V dropped 2 bases and J dropped 4; count of bases not matched to a gene: 4. Per the germline V gene, CDR1 is SNHLY and CDR2 is FYNNEI. CDR3 DNA: TGTGCCAGCAGTGAACGGACAGGCGTTAATGAAAAACTGTTTTTT. Translated, it gives CASSERTGVNEKLFF.

This clonotype appeared a few times. The junction does not match germline at one end; this may be a read error. The chain joins TRBV20-1 to TRBJ2-1, with 9 nucleotides matching TRBD1. This CDR3 contains 16 residues. CDR1 DFQATT and CDR2 SNEGSKA come from the germline V gene (reference sequence). The DNA for the CDR3 is TGCAGTGCTCAGATGGGCACAGGGGGCTCCCACAATGAGCAGTTCTTC. The encoded protein is CSAQMGTGGSHNEQFF.